A single sample is the source of the 18 T cell receptor beta chains below, sequenced in a study of OX40 agonist ivuxolimab in advanced cancers. Libraries were made using the immunoSEQ multiplex PCR assay. This immuneACCESS table, as held by TCRdb, lists in-frame sequences with V and J called but not all clones. Of the missing ones, under half trace to an unresolved V gene in checked studies; the others have no known cause. The sample data list under 40,000 clones, and approximately 90% of these were observed just once. Approximately 27% of the sample is in the top ten clones. Sequencing used CD4+ or CD8+ T cells sorted from blood, obtained in a trial of the OX40 agonist ivuxolimab. The receptors here all came from an adult with an advanced solid tumor such as melanoma, head and neck, liver or kidney cancer.

The V gene is TRBV10-2, the J gene TRBJ2-1, with 8 bases aligning to TRBD2. This CDR3 has 14 residues. V shed 4 bases, J shed 2 bases, and the junction held 1 base outside the gene matches. The germline V gene has CDR1 WSHSY and CDR2 SAAADI. The CDR3 sequence: CASSVAGPYNEQFF. The CDR3 nucleotides read TGCGCCAGCAGTGTAGCGGGACCCTACAATGAGCAGTTCTTC.

The V gene is TRBV4-1, the J gene TRBJ1-4; D remains ambiguous. The V and J ends lost 0 bases and 10 bases respectively, with 6 bases between them. Germline CDR1 and CDR2: MGHRA and YSYEKL. The CDR3 sequence is 12 residues long. The CDR3 spells CASSQDRGKLFF. The CDR3 region has the DNA TGCGCCAGCAGCCAAGATCGAGGAAAACTGTTTTTT.

The rearrangement joins TRBV5-4 to TRBJ2-1; 8 bases are shared with TRBD2. Germline V CDR1 and CDR2: SGHNT, YYREEE (reference sequence). The ends lost 5 bases at V and 4 bases at J; junction bases unmatched: 8. CDR3 length equals 15 residues. CDR3 region: CASSRTSGTYNEQFF. The CDR3 nucleotides are TGTGCCAGCAGTCGTACTAGCGGTACTTACAATGAGCAGTTCTTC. The whole variable domain, filled in from reference TRBV5-4 and TRBJ2-1, reads ETGVTQSPTHLIKTRGQQVTLRCSSQSGHNTVSWYQQALGQGPQFIFQYYREEENGRGNFPPRFSGLQFPNYSSELNVNALELDDSALYLCASSRTSGTYNEQFFGPGTRLTVL.

The chain recombines TRBV13 with TRBJ1-2, with D unclear. Per germline, CDR1 PRHDT and CDR2 FYEKMQ (reference sequence). V gave up 6 bases and J gave up 5 bases, with 13 bases separating them. CDR3 size: 13 residues. The CDR3 coding sequence is TGTGCCAGCAGTGGGTACCTAGCTTATGGCTACACCTTC. It specifies CASSGYLAYGYTF.

The rearrangement links TRBV7-9 to TRBJ1-1; no reliable D call. The V and J ends lost 0 bases and 6 bases respectively, with 5 bases between them. The CDR3 is made up of 12 amino acids. Germline CDR1 reads SEHNR; CDR2 reads FQNEAQ (reference sequence). This CDR3 reads CASSLAGPEAFF. The CDR3 DNA is TGTGCCAGCAGCTTAGCAGGGCCTGAAGCTTTCTTT.

The sample holds a few counts of this clone. A single base is all that separates this from a far larger clone, so a read error is likely. This same CDR3 is encoded by further DNA sequences in the sample. The CDR3 DNA reads TGTGCCAGCAGTTACGGGGGATCCTACGAGCAGTACTTC. Amino acid sequence: CASSYGGSYEQYF. This chain uses TRBV5-6 with TRBJ2-7; maybe TRBD2 (6 bases). Germline CDR1 SGHDT, CDR2 YYEEEE. The CDR3 spans 13 residues. Trimming pared 5 bases from V and 1 base from J, leaving 10 bases between.

This clone was counted between two and nine times. The chain has TRBV6-5 and TRBJ2-7, with D uncertain. Deletions cut 2 bases from V and 2 bases from J, with 16 bases between. CDR1 MNHEY and CDR2 SVGAGI come from the germline V gene. The CDR3 loop spans 16 amino acids. The CDR3 DNA reads as TGTGCCAGCAGTTACGGTCAACCCCCCCCTACCTACGAGCAGTACTTC. Amino acid sequence: CASSYGQPPPTYEQYF.

This chain joins TRBV11-3 and TRBJ2-2, with 9 positions matching TRBD1. The germline V gene encodes CDR1 SGHNT and CDR2 YENEEA. The CDR3 length is 18 residues. Unmatched junction bases numbered 11, after V lost 0 bases and J lost 6 bases. The CDR3 protein is CASSLDRFGTGYAGELFF. DNA for the CDR3: TGTGCCAGCAGCTTAGATCGATTTGGGACAGGGTACGCCGGGGAGCTGTTTTTT.

This clone was detected once. V gene TRBV7-9 combines with J gene TRBJ2-3, with 8 bases aligning to TRBD2. The CDR3 is 15 amino acids. The V and J ends lost 4 bases and 6 bases, in that order; junction bases with no gene match: 9. Germline loops: CDR1 SEHNR, CDR2 FQNEAQ (reference sequence). CDR3 bases: TGTGCCAGCAGCTCCGCAGCGGGAGAGGAGGATACGCAGTATTTT. The encoded protein is CASSSAAGEEDTQYF.

CDR3: CASSFFSGTQLFF. DNA for the CDR3: TGTGCCAGCAGCTTTTTCTCCGGGACACAACTGTTTTTT. This rearrangement joins TRBV7-6 to TRBJ1-4; TRBD1 might be the D (6 bases). Trimming took off 3 bases at V and 12 bases at J, with 14 bases between the two ends. The CDR3 is made up of 13 amino acids. CDR1 is SGHVS, CDR2 FNYEAQ, per germline. The variable domain in full, with the rest retrieved from reference TRBV7-6 and TRBJ1-4, is GAGVSQSPRYKVTKRGQDVALRCDPISGHVSLYWYRQALGQGPEFLTYFNYEAQQDKSGLPNDRFSAERPEGSISTLTIQRTEQRDSAMYRCASSFFSGTQLFFGSGTQLSVL.

The V and J genes are TRBV2 and TRBJ2-3; TRBD2 agrees at 7 bases. The CDR3 has 15 amino acids. Germline V gene sequence: CDR1 SNHLY, CDR2 FYNNEI. The V segment lost 8 bases and the J segment 2 bases; nucleotides outside the gene matches: 10. As DNA, the CDR3 is TGTGCCAGCTCCAGACGGGACTATATCACAGATACGCAGTATTTT. It codes for CASSRRDYITDTQYF.

The V gene is TRBV30, the J gene TRBJ2-1; 13 nucleotides line up with TRBD2. The CDR3 covers 16 residues. Germline CDR1 reads GTSNPN; CDR2 reads SVGIG (reference sequence). J lost 2 bases, V lost 2 bases, and 3 bases had no gene match. CDR3 sequence: CAWSPGLAGAYNEQFF. CDR3 DNA: TGTGCCTGGAGTCCAGGACTAGCGGGGGCCTACAATGAGCAGTTCTTC.

The V call is TRBV2, the J call TRBJ2-3; TRBD1 or TRBD2 may be the D gene (7 bases each). Trimming shortened V by 3 bases and J by 4 bases, and 17 bases separated the two germline ends. CDR1 SNHLY and CDR2 FYNNEI come from the germline V gene. The CDR3 covers 16 residues. DNA of the CDR3: TGTGCCAGCAGTGACGGTCAGGGGGGGGCCCCAGATACGCAGTATTTT. Translation gives CASSDGQGGAPDTQYF.

The chain recombines TRBV28 with TRBJ1-3; D remains unclear. The germline V gene has CDR1 MDHEN and CDR2 SYDVKM. The CDR3 loop spans 14 amino acids. Trimming left V 7 bases short and J 0 bases short, with 10 bases between. DNA for the CDR3: TGTGCCAGCAAAGACGGGAGCTCTGGAAACACCATATATTTT. Translating gives CASKDGSSGNTIYF.

The gene calls are TRBV28 and TRBJ1-2, with a possible D match to TRBD1 (5 bases). This CDR3 is built from 15 residues. Germline loops: CDR1 MDHEN, CDR2 SYDVKM. V lost 3 bases and J 7 bases, leaving 18 bases between the germline ends. The CDR3 sequence is CASSFPNYRTPGYTF. CDR3 nucleotide sequence: TGTGCCAGCAGTTTCCCAAACTACAGGACCCCTGGCTACACCTTC.

The rearrangement joins TRBV2 to TRBJ1-4; no firm D call. CDR3 size: 12 residues. V dropped 7 bases and J dropped 7 bases, with 10 bases sitting between them. The germline gives CDR1 SNHLY, CDR2 FYNNEI. The CDR3 nucleotides read TGTGCCAGCACTTCGGGGAGTGAAAAACTGTTTTTT. Protein: CASTSGSEKLFF.

The V and J genes are TRBV19 and TRBJ2-1; 7 nucleotides line up with TRBD2. With V trimmed by 6 bases and J by 9 bases, 2 bases remained unmatched. The CDR3 runs to 11 residues. Germline V gene lookup returns CDR1 LNHDA and CDR2 SQIVND (reference sequence). For the CDR3, the DNA is TGTGCCAGTAGCTGGGGGGGTGAGCAGTTCTTC. Protein product: CASSWGGEQFF.

This chain uses TRBV9 with TRBJ2-5; 11 nucleotides align to TRBD1. CDR1 and CDR2 from the germline V gene are SGDLS and YYNGEE. J lost 5 bases, V lost 4 bases, and 7 bases had no gene match. The CDR3 has 15 amino acids. The CDR3 loop is CASSSSGTGGETQYF. The CDR3 nucleotides read TGTGCCAGCAGCTCATCCGGGACAGGGGGGGAGACCCAGTACTTC.